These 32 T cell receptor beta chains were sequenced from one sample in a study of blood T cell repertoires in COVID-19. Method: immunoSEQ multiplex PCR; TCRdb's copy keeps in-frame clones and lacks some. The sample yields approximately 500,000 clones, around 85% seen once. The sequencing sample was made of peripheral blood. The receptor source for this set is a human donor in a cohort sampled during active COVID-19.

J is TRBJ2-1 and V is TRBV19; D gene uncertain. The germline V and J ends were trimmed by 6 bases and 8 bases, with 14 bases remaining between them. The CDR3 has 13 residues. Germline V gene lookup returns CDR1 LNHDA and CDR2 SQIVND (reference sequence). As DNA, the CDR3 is TGTGCCAGTAGCCGGGTCGGTCGGGATGAGCAGTTCTTC. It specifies CASSRVGRDEQFF.

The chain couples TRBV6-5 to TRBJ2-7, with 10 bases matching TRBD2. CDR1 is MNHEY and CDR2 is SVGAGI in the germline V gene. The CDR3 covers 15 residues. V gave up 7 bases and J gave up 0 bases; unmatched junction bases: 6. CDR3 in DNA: TGTGCCAGCACAATAACTAGCGGGGTCTCCTACGAGCAGTACTTC. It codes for CASTITSGVSYEQYF.

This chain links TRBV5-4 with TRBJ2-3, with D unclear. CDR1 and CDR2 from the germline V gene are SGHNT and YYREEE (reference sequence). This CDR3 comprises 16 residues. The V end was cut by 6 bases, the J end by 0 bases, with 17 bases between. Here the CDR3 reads CASNPGASRSTDTQYF. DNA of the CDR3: TGTGCCAGCAACCCCGGAGCGAGCCGCAGCACAGATACGCAGTATTTT.

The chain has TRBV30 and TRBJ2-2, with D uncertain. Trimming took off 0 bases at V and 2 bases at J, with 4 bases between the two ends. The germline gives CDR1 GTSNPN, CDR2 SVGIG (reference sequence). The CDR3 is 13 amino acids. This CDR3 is CAWSVLNTGELFF. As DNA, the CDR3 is TGTGCCTGGAGTGTATTAAACACCGGGGAGCTGTTTTTT.

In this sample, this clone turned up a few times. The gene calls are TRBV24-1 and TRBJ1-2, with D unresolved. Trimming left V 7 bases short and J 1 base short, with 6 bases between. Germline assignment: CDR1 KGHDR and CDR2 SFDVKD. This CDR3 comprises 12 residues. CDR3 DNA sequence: TGTGCCACCAGCGCCTATAACTATGGCTACACCTTC. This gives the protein CATSAYNYGYTF.

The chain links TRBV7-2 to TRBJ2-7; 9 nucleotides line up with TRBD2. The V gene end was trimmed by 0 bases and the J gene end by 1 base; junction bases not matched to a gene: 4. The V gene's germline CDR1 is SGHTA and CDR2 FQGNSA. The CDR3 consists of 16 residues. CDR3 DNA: TGTGCCAGCAGCTTAGCAGCGACTAGCGGATCCTACGAGCAGTACTTC. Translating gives CASSLAATSGSYEQYF.

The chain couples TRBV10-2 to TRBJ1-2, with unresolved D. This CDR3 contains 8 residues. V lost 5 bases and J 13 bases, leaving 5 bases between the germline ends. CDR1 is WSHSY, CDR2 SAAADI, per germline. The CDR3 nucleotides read TGCGCCAGCAGTACTGGCACCTTC. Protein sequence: CASSTGTF.

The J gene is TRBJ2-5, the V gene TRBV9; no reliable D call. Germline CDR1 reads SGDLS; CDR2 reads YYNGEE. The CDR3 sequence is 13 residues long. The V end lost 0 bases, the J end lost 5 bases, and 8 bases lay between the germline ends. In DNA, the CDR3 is TGTGCCAGCAGCGTAGCTACTGAGGAGACCCAGTACTTC. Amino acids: CASSVATEETQYF.

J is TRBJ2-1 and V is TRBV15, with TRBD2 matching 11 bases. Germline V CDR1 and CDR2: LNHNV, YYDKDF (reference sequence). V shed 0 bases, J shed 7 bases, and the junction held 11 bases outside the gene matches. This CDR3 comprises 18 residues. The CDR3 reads CATSREAGTSGLMNEQFF. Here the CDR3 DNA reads TGTGCCACCAGCAGAGAGGCCGGGACTAGCGGATTGATGAATGAGCAGTTCTTC.

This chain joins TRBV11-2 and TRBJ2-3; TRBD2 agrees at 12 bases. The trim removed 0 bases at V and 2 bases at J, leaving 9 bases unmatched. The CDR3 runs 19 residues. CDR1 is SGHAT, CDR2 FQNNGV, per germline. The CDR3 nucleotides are TGTGCCAGCAGCTTAGATCCTAGCGGGAGGGTCGTCCCCACAGATACGCAGTATTTT. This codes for CASSLDPSGRVVPTDTQYF.

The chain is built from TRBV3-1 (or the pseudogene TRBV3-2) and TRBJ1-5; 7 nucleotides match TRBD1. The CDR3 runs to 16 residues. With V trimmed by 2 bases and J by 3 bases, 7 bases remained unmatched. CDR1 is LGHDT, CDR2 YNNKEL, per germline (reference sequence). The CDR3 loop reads CASSQSAGTDNQPQHF. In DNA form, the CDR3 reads TGTGCCAGCAGCCAATCTGCCGGGACAGACAATCAGCCCCAGCATTTT.

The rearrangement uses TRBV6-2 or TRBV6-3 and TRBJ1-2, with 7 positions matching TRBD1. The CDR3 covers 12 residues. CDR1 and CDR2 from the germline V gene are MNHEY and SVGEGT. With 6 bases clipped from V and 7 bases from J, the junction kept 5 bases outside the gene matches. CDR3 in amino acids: CASSPGTVGYTF. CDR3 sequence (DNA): TGTGCCAGCAGCCCCGGGACAGTTGGCTACACCTTC.

The DNA of the CDR3 is TGTGCCAGCAGTTTATTTGGGACTTCTACCTACGAGCAGTACTTC. It encodes CASSLFGTSTYEQYF. The gene calls are TRBV28 and TRBJ2-7, with TRBD2 as a possible D gene (6 bases). The CDR3 totals 15 residues. Germline V lookup: CDR1 MDHEN, CDR2 SYDVKM. Trimming cost V 1 base and J 2 bases, with 12 bases left between them.

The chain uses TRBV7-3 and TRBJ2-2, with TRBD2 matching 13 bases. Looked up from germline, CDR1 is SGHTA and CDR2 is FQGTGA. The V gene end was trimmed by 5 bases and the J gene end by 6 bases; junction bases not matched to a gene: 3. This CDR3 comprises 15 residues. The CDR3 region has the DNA TGTGCCAGCAGCCTACTAGCGGGAGGGGCCGGGGAGCTGTTTTTT. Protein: CASSLLAGGAGELFF.

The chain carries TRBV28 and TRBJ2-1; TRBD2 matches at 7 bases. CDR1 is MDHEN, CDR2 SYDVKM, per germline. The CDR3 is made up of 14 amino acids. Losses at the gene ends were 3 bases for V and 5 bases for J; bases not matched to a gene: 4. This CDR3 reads CASSLGGVHNEQFF. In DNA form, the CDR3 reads TGTGCCAGCAGTTTGGGAGGGGTCCACAATGAGCAGTTCTTC.

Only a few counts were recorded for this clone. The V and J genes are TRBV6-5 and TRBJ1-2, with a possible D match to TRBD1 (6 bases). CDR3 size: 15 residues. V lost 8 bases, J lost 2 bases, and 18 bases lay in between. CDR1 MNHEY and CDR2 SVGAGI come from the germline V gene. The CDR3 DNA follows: TGTGCCAGCGGGCCGGGGGGGGCGCAAAACTATGGCTACACCTTC. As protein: CASGPGGAQNYGYTF.

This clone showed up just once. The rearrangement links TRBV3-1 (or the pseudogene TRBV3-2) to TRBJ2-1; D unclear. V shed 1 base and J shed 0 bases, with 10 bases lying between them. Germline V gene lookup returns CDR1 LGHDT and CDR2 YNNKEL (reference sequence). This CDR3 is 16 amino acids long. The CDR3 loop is CASSQVPHSSYNEQFF. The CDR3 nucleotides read TGTGCCAGCAGCCAAGTTCCTCACAGCTCCTACAATGAGCAGTTCTTC.

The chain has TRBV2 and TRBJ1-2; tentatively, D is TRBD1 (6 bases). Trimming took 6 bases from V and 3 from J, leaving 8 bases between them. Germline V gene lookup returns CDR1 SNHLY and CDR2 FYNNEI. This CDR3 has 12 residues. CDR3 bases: TGTGCCAGCAGGGGGACATACTATGGCTACACCTTC. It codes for CASRGTYYGYTF.

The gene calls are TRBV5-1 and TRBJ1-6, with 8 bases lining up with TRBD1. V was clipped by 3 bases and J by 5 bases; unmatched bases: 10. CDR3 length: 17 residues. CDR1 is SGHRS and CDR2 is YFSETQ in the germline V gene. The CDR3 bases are TGCGCCAGCAGCTGGACAGGGACCTTGAACAATAATTCACCCCTCCACTTT. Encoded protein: CASSWTGTLNNNSPLHF.

CDR3 DNA: TGTGCCAGTTGGAGTCGGGGGGAGCAGTTCTTC. This translates into CASWSRGEQFF. The chain combines TRBV6-6 with TRBJ2-1; D possibly corresponds to TRBD2 (6 bases). With 9 bases removed from V and 10 bases from J, the gap between germline ends came to 13 bases. This CDR3 contains 11 residues. Per germline, CDR1 MNHNY and CDR2 SVGAGI (reference sequence).

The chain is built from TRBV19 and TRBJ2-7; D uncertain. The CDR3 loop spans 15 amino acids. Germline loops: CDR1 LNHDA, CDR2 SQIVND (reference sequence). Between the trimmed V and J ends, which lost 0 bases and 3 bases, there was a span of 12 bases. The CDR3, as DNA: TGTGCCAGTAGTATAGAGGCAGGATCACACTACGAGCAGTACTTC. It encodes CASSIEAGSHYEQYF.

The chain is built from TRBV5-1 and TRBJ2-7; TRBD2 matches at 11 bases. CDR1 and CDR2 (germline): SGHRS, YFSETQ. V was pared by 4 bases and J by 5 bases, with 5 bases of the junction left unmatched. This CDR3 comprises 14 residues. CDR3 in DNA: TGCGCCAGCAGCCCGACTAGCGGGATCCACGAGCAGTACTTC. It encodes CASSPTSGIHEQYF.

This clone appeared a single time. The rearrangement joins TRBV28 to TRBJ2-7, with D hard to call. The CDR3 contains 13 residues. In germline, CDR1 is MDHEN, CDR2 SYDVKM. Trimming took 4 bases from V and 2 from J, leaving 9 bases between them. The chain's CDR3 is CASSSRLPYEQYF. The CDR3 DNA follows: TGTGCCAGCAGTTCTCGACTCCCCTACGAGCAGTACTTC.

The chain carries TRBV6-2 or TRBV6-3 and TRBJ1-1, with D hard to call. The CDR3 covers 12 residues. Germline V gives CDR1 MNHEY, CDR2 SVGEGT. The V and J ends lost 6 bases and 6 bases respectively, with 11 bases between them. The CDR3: CASSRERAEAFF. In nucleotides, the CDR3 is TGTGCCAGCAGCCGGGAGAGGGCTGAAGCTTTCTTT.

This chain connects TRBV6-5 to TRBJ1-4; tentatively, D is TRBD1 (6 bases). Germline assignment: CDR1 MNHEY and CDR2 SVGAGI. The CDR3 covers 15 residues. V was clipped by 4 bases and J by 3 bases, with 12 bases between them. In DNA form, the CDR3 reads TGTGCCAGCAGTTCCACAGGGACCTCTAATGAAAAACTGTTTTTT. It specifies CASSSTGTSNEKLFF.

In DNA, the CDR3 is TGCGCCAGCAGACCTGCCTCCGGGACAGGCTACGAGCAGTACTTC. Amino acid sequence: CASRPASGTGYEQYF. The rearrangement links TRBV5-1 to TRBJ2-7; 8 bases are shared with TRBD1. This CDR3 comprises 15 residues. CDR1 is SGHRS and CDR2 is YFSETQ in the germline V gene. With V trimmed by 5 bases and J by 3 bases, 10 bases remained unmatched.

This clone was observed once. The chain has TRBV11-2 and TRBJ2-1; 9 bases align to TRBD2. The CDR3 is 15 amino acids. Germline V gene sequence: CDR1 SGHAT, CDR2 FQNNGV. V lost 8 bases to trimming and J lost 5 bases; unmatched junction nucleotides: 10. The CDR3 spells CASPSGLAVDNEQFF. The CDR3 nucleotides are TGTGCCAGCCCGTCGGGACTAGCAGTAGACAATGAGCAGTTCTTC.

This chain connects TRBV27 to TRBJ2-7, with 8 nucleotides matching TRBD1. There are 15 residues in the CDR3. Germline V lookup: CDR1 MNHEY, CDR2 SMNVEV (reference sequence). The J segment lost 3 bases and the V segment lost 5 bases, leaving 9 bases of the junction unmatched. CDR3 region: CASSPQGVLFYEQYF. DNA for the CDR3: TGTGCCAGCAGTCCACAGGGGGTCCTTTTCTACGAGCAGTACTTC.

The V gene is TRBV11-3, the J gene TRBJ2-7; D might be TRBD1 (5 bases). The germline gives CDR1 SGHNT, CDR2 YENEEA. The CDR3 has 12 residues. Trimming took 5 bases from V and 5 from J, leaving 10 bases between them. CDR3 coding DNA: TGTGCCAGCAGCCCAGGGCTCGACGAGCAGTACTTC. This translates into CASSPGLDEQYF.

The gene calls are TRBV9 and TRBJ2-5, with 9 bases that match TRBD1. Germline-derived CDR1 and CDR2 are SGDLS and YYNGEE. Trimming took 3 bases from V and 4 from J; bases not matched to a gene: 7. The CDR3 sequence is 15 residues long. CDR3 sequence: CASSDHRGRGETQYF. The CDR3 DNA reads TGTGCCAGCAGCGACCACAGGGGGCGGGGAGAGACCCAGTACTTC.

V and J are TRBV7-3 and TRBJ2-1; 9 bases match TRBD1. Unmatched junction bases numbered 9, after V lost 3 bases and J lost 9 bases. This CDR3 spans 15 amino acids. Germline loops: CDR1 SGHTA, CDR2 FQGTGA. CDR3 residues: CASSFGTGKVGEQFF. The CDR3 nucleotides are TGTGCCAGCAGCTTCGGGACAGGGAAGGTGGGTGAGCAGTTCTTC.

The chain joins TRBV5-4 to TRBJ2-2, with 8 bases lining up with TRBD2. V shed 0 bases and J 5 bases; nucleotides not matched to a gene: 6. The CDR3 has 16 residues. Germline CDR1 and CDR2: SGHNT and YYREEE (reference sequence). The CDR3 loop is CASSLEAGAPTGELFF. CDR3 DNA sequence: TGTGCCAGCAGCTTGGAAGCGGGAGCCCCGACCGGGGAGCTGTTTTTT.